Shown below are 25 T cell receptor beta chains from a single sample sequenced in a study of blood T cell repertoires in COVID-19. Method: immunoSEQ multiplex PCR; TCRdb's copy keeps in-frame clones and lacks some. The sample lists some 30,000 clones; approximately 89% were seen once. Sequencing used peripheral blood. These receptor sequences come from a human donor in a cohort sampled during active COVID-19.

The chain uses TRBV6-5 and TRBJ1-4; D unresolved. Trimming took 6 bases from V and 4 from J, leaving 9 bases between them. There are 13 residues in the CDR3. The germline V gene has CDR1 MNHEY and CDR2 SVGAGI. This chain's CDR3 is CASSRNSNEKLFF. The CDR3 nucleotides are TGTGCCAGCAGCCGGAACAGTAATGAAAAACTGTTTTTT.

V usage is TRBV5-1 and J usage is TRBJ2-3; D is unresolved. V was pared by 1 base and J by 6 bases, with 15 bases between. The CDR3 length is 15 residues. The germline CDR1 and CDR2 sequences are SGHRS and YFSETQ. The DNA of the CDR3 is TGCGCCAGCAGCTTGTTAAGTAGCCGTAGGGATACGCAGTATTTT. This encodes CASSLLSSRRDTQYF.

The chain uses TRBV6-5 and TRBJ2-6; no clear D. The CDR3 sequence is 12 residues long. The germline V gene encodes CDR1 MNHEY and CDR2 SVGAGI. V gave up 6 bases and J gave up 8 bases, with 8 bases separating them. For the CDR3, the DNA is TGTGCCAGCAGCTCCGACTCCAACGTCCTGACTTTC. This encodes CASSSDSNVLTF.

The rearrangement uses TRBV7-2 and TRBJ1-4; possibly TRBD1 for D (6 bases). The V and J ends lost 5 bases and 7 bases respectively, with 14 bases between them. CDR1 is SGHTA and CDR2 is FQGNSA in the germline V gene. CDR3 length: 14 residues. Written as DNA, the CDR3 is TGTGCCAGCAGCGAGGGGGGGTTTGGTGAAAAACTGTTTTTT. It specifies CASSEGGFGEKLFF. The complete variable domain, with remaining parts taken from reference TRBV7-2 and TRBJ1-4, reads GAGVSQSPSNKVTEKGKDVELRCDPISGHTALYWYRQSLGQGLEFLIYFQGNSAPDKSGLPSDRFSAERTGGSVSTLTIQRTQQEDSAVYLCASSEGGFGEKLFFGSGTQLSVL.

The count of this clone is one. J is TRBJ1-3 and V is TRBV11-2; 8 nucleotides align to TRBD1. V gave up 1 base and J gave up 0 bases; unmatched junction bases: 5. The CDR3 is made up of 17 amino acids. CDR1 and CDR2 from the germline V gene are SGHAT and FQNNGV. CDR3 bases: TGTGCCAGCAGCTTAGTCCCCGACAGGGGCTCTGGAAACACCATATATTTT. This encodes CASSLVPDRGSGNTIYF.

The CDR3 loop reads CASSSGHLNTEAFF. The CDR3 region has the DNA TGTGCCAGTAGCTCAGGACACCTGAACACTGAAGCTTTCTTT. The chain couples TRBV19 to TRBJ1-1; D might be TRBD1 (5 bases). CDR3 length: 14 residues. The germline V gene encodes CDR1 LNHDA and CDR2 SQIVND (reference sequence). V gave up 6 bases and J gave up 0 bases, with 11 bases separating them.

This clone appeared a single time. This rearrangement joins TRBV18 to TRBJ2-3; 7 nucleotides match TRBD2. The junction had 4 bases not matched to a gene; V was cut back by 3 bases and J by 1 base. The germline V gene has CDR1 KGHSH and CDR2 LQKENI. The CDR3 is 15 amino acids. The CDR3 coding sequence is TGTGCCAGCTCACCCCGCGGGGGTGGCACAGATACGCAGTATTTT. Amino acids: CASSPRGGGTDTQYF.

The V gene is TRBV12-3 or TRBV12-4, the J gene TRBJ1-5; perhaps TRBD1 as D (5 bases). V gave up 3 bases and J gave up 7 bases, with 10 bases separating them. The CDR3 is 13 residues long. The CDR3 DNA sequence: TGTGCCAGCAGTTTTTCAGGGCGCCAGCCCCAGCATTTT. Translated, it gives CASSFSGRQPQHF.

This chain connects TRBV5-1 to TRBJ2-5, with D possibly matching TRBD2 (6 bases). This CDR3 has 13 residues. Germline lookup yields CDR1 SGHRS and CDR2 YFSETQ. V dropped 5 bases and J dropped 1 base, with 9 bases sitting between them. CDR3 DNA sequence: TGCGCCAGCAGGTTCGGGGGCCAAGAGACCCAGTACTTC. It specifies CASRFGGQETQYF.

This chain joins TRBV2 and TRBJ1-2; D remains ambiguous. The CDR3 totals 13 residues. V was clipped by 1 base and J by 6 bases, with 9 bases between them. CDR1 and CDR2 from the germline V gene are SNHLY and FYNNEI. The CDR3 bases are TGTGCCAGCAGTGAAGGGCCCGTAAATGGCTACACCTTC. Its protein product is CASSEGPVNGYTF.

This chain links TRBV4-3 with TRBJ2-4; possibly TRBD1 for D (5 bases). Germline-derived CDR1 and CDR2 are LGHNA and YSLEER. This CDR3 spans 15 amino acids. V dropped 0 bases and J dropped 4 bases, with 10 bases sitting between them. The CDR3 nucleotides are TGCGCCAGCAGCCAAGATGCGACAGCAAAAAACATTCAGTACTTC. This encodes CASSQDATAKNIQYF.

The rearrangement joins TRBV14 to TRBJ2-2; D gene uncertain. The ends were cut back, 2 bases at V and 5 bases at J, with 6 bases in the middle. This CDR3 comprises 13 residues. The V gene's germline CDR1 is SGHDN and CDR2 FVKESK. The CDR3 nucleotides are TGTGCCAGCAGCCAATACACAACCGGGGAGCTGTTTTTT. It yields the protein CASSQYTTGELFF.

Within the sample, this clone is large. J is TRBJ1-6 and V is TRBV10-2; 8 positions match TRBD1. Trimming took 2 bases from V and 6 from J; bases not matched to a gene: 6. Germline V gene sequence: CDR1 WSHSY, CDR2 SAAADI. The CDR3 is 16 amino acids. For the CDR3, the DNA is TGCGCCAGCAGTGAGGCCTTAACAGGGGGTAATTCACCCCTCCACTTT. Protein: CASSEALTGGNSPLHF.

V gene TRBV7-9 combines with J gene TRBJ2-1; 9 nucleotides line up with TRBD2. After removal of 5 bases from V and 10 bases from J, the junction contained 6 bases not matched to a gene. CDR1 SEHNR and CDR2 FQNEAQ come from the germline V gene (reference sequence). This CDR3 comprises 13 residues. The CDR3 loop reads CASSAGGPWEQFF. CDR3 nucleotides: TGTGCCAGCAGCGCGGGGGGGCCGTGGGAGCAGTTCTTC. Drawing the rest from reference TRBV7-9 and TRBJ2-1, the complete variable domain is DTGVSQNPRHKITKRGQNVTFRCDPISEHNRLYWYRQTLGQGPEFLTYFQNEAQLEKSRLLSDRFSAERPKGSFSTLEIQRTEQGDSAMYLCASSAGGPWEQFFGPGTRLTVL.

The chain joins TRBV7-2 to TRBJ1-6, with TRBD1 identical over 7 bases. Per germline, CDR1 SGHTA and CDR2 FQGNSA. The CDR3 consists of 15 residues. Trimming took 0 bases from V and 10 from J; bases not matched to a gene: 6. Written as DNA, the CDR3 is TGTGCCAGCAGCTTAGCGACAGGGATGGGATCACCCCTCCACTTT. Residues: CASSLATGMGSPLHF.

The gene calls are TRBV2 and TRBJ2-7, with D maybe TRBD2 (6 bases). Trimming pared 7 bases from V and 7 bases from J, leaving 17 bases between. CDR3 length: 13 residues. Germline assignment: CDR1 SNHLY and CDR2 FYNNEI. CDR3 DNA: TGTGCCAGCATAGCGGAGAACCTGGGGGAGCAGTACTTC. It encodes CASIAENLGEQYF.

The chain is built from TRBV28 and TRBJ2-7, with a tentative D call TRBD2 (7 bases). The CDR3 has 14 residues. Germline CDR1 and CDR2: MDHEN and SYDVKM. Deletions cut 7 bases from V and 3 bases from J, with 16 bases between. The CDR3 protein is CASTTVGGRYEQYF. The CDR3 DNA reads as TGTGCCAGCACCACAGTGGGGGGGCGCTACGAGCAGTACTTC.

About this clone: At one end the junction does not follow the germline gene, possibly because of a read error. The chain combines TRBV2 with TRBJ2-4; no definite D call. Germline CDR1 is SNHLY and CDR2 is FYNNEI. The CDR3 is 14 amino acids. CDR3 DNA sequence: TGTGCCAGCAGCGAAGATTATTCGGGAAACATTCAGTACTTC. It specifies CASSEDYSGNIQYF.

The rearrangement uses TRBV4-3 and TRBJ2-3; D is possibly TRBD2 (6 bases). This CDR3 is built from 15 residues. Germline V gene data show CDR1 as LGHNA and CDR2 as YSLEER. V was shortened by 4 bases and J by 2 bases, with 13 bases between the two germline ends. The CDR3 DNA reads TGCGCCAGCAGCCCGTGGAGGGAGTTCACAGATACGCAGTATTTT. It specifies CASSPWREFTDTQYF.

This chain joins TRBV7-9 and TRBJ2-7; 9 bases agree with TRBD1. Germline V gene data show CDR1 as SEHNR and CDR2 as FQNEAQ (reference sequence). Unmatched junction bases numbered 14, after V lost 1 base and J lost 7 bases. The CDR3 is made up of 17 amino acids. The chain's CDR3 is CASSLGRPGQGLREQYF. The CDR3 nucleotides are TGTGCCAGCAGCTTAGGGCGGCCGGGACAGGGTCTACGAGAGCAGTACTTC.

This clone was recorded only once. A read error may account for a junction end that differs from germline. The chain couples TRBV7-7 to TRBJ2-7; a possible D gene is TRBD2 (6 bases). In germline, CDR1 is SSHAT, CDR2 FNYEAQ (reference sequence). The CDR3 totals 13 residues. CDR3 sequence (DNA): TGTGCTAGCAGCCCGCGGGGCCCCTACGAGCAGTACTTC. Protein: CASSPRGPYEQYF.

The V gene is TRBV6-2 or TRBV6-3, the J gene TRBJ1-5; TRBD1 matches at 7 bases. The junction had 8 bases not matched to a gene; V was cut back by 5 bases and J by 7 bases. CDR3 length: 14 residues. CDR1 is MNHEY, CDR2 SVGEGT, per germline. The CDR3 spells CASSRDRDYQPQHF. CDR3 nucleotides: TGTGCCAGCAGTCGAGACAGGGATTACCAGCCCCAGCATTTT.

The V call is TRBV19, the J call TRBJ1-6, with 7 bases identical to TRBD1. Germline values: CDR1 LNHDA, CDR2 SQIVND (reference sequence). Trimming at V came to 3 bases and at J to 9 bases, leaving 8 bases not matched to a gene. This CDR3 region has 15 residues. DNA for the CDR3: TGTGCCAGTAGTATTAAGGGACAGCAAATTTCACCCCTCCACTTT. It specifies CASSIKGQQISPLHF.

The chain joins TRBV5-4 to TRBJ2-1; TRBD1 might be the D (5 bases). CDR3 length: 13 residues. CDR1 and CDR2 from the germline V gene are SGHNT and YYREEE (reference sequence). Deletions cut 1 base from V and 6 bases from J, with 8 bases between. DNA of the CDR3: TGTGCCAGCAGCTTGCAGGGTGGCAATGAGCAGTTCTTC. It specifies CASSLQGGNEQFF.

The genes are TRBV19 and TRBJ1-2; D might be TRBD1 (6 bases). This CDR3 contains 13 residues. Per germline, CDR1 LNHDA and CDR2 SQIVND (reference sequence). The V gene lost 10 bases and the J gene lost 7 bases, with 19 bases spanning the gap. The CDR3 coding sequence is TGTGCCACTCCCCAACCGGGGGGCTCTGGCTACACCTTC. Protein sequence: CATPQPGGSGYTF.